This is a list of T cell receptor beta chains from one sample in a study of T cells after yellow fever vaccination. TCRdb reanalysed the 5' RACE reads using MiXCR and keeps one entry per CDR3 protein. The table includes over 100,000 distinct CDR3 sequences, 8.4% detected once. Sequencing used CD8+ T cells sorted from PBMCs, obtained 45 days after the yellow fever booster vaccination. Receptor source: a young man who received the YFV17D yellow fever vaccine. Each CDR3 is given with its conserved first and last residue. A D gene is named only where the DNA matches it firmly. Not every row has a clone size; where given, it reads once, few, many or a size class.

TRBJ2-7	many	TRBD1	TRBV7-2	TGTGCCAGCAGCCCCGGGACAGGGACGTACGAGCAGTACTTC	CASSPGTGTYEQYF
TRBJ2-7	many	.	TRBV20-1	TGCAGTGCTAGAGATTTGGACTCCCCTTACGAGCAGTACTTC	CSARDLDSPYEQYF
TRBJ2-1	many	.	TRBV7-9	TGTGCCAGCAGCTTAGCGGGCGGAGAGCAGTTCTTC	CASSLAGGEQFF
TRBJ2-7	many	.	TRBV7-9	TGTGCCAGCAGCTTAAATGGGCGACCAGCCTACGAGCAGTACTTC	CASSLNGRPAYEQYF
TRBJ2-1	many	TRBD1	TRBV7-6	TGTGCCAGCAGCGGACAGGGGCTAATCGGCGATGAGCAGTTCTTC	CASSGQGLIGDEQFF
TRBJ2-7	many	TRBD1	TRBV25-1	TGTGCCAGCAGTGCGACAGGGGAACTCTACGAGCAGTACTTC	CASSATGELYEQYF
TRBJ2-7	.	TRBD2	TRBV3-1	TGTGCCAGCAGCCAAACCGTTGGGACTAGCGGCCCCTACGAGCAGTACTTC	CASSQTVGTSGPYEQYF
TRBJ2-1	many	.	TRBV5-5	TGTGCCAGCACACCCGAAGGTAATGAGCAGTTCTTC	CASTPEGNEQFF
TRBJ2-3	many	.	TRBV4-3	TGCGCCAGCAGCCAGGCAGACCTGCCGGATACGCAGTATTTT	CASSQADLPDTQYF
TRBJ2-2	many	.	TRBV27	TGTGCCAGCATTGGACACACCGGGGAGCTGTTTTTT	CASIGHTGELFF
TRBJ2-3	.	.	TRBV12-3/TRBV12-4	TGTGCCACAACAGCTCGGACAGCCTTCACAGATACGCAGTATTTT	CATTARTAFTDTQYF
TRBJ2-7	many	.	TRBV2	TGTGCCAGCAGTGACACCCCTGGAAACTCCTACGAGCAGTACTTC	CASSDTPGNSYEQYF
TRBJ1-2	.	.	TRBV2	TGTGCCAGTGGGGACCGCCTCGGCTACACCTTC	CASGDRLGYTF
TRBJ2-7	many	.	TRBV19	TGTGCCAGTAGTCAAGAGGACGGCACGCAGTACTTC	CASSQEDGTQYF
TRBJ2-2	.	.	TRBV7-1	TGTGCCAGCAGCTCCGTGTCGGCTAACACCGGGGAGCTGTTTTTT	CASSSVSANTGELFF
TRBJ2-2	many	.	TRBV3-1	TGTGCCAGCACCCCTTCCACAACCGGGGAGCTGTTTTTT	CASTPSTTGELFF
TRBJ2-7	many	TRBD2	TRBV20-1	TGCAGTGCTAGACCCGGACTAGCGGGAGACTACGAGCAGTACTTC	CSARPGLAGDYEQYF
TRBJ2-4	many	TRBD2	TRBV12-3/TRBV12-4	TGTGCCAGCAGTGAACCGGGACTAGGGGATAACATTCAGTACTTC	CASSEPGLGDNIQYF
TRBJ2-7	many	.	TRBV4-2	TGTGCCAGCAGCCAAATCAACGACGAGCAGTACTTC	CASSQINDEQYF
TRBJ2-7	many	.	TRBV5-1	TGCGCCAGCAGCCCCGGGGTAGGGCTCTACGAGCAGTACTTC	CASSPGVGLYEQYF
TRBJ2-6	.	TRBD2	TRBV7-8	TGTGCTGGGGGGGGGACTGGGGCCAACGTCCTGACTTTC	CAGGGTGANVLTF
TRBJ1-1	many	.	TRBV13	TGTGCCAGCAGCATCACCGGGACTGAAGCTTTCTTT	CASSITGTEAFF
TRBJ2-2	.	.	TRBV18	TGTGCCAGCTCACCACCGCTCAGTTTGAACACCGGGGAGCTGTTTTTT	CASSPPLSLNTGELFF
TRBJ2-1	many	.	TRBV12-3/TRBV12-4	TGTGCCAGCAGCCTCGCTTTTCACAATGAGCAGTTCTTC	CASSLAFHNEQFF
TRBJ2-3	.	TRBD2	TRBV9	TGTGCCAGCAGCCCGAGCGGGATTGCAAGCGATACGCAGTATTTT	CASSPSGIASDTQYF
TRBJ2-1	.	.	TRBV15	TGTGTCACCAGCGGGCGGGACTCGAGCTCCTACAATGAGCAGTTCTTC	CVTSGRDSSSYNEQFF
TRBJ2-1	.	TRBD2	TRBV7-9	TGTGCCAGCAGCTCCCCTAGCGGGACTAATTACAATGAGCAGTTCTTC	CASSSPSGTNYNEQFF
TRBJ2-7	many	TRBD1	TRBV14	TGTGCCAGCAGCCAAACCGGGACAGTTTACTACGAGCAGTACTTC	CASSQTGTVYYEQYF
TRBJ1-1	.	.	TRBV7-8	TGTGCCAGCAGCTCACAAGAGAACACTGAAGCTTTCTTT	CASSSQENTEAFF
TRBJ1-1	.	.	TRBV30	TGTGCCTTCGGGAACACTGAAGCTTTCTTT	CAFGNTEAFF
TRBJ2-1	many	.	TRBV27	TGTGCCAGCACCTATTCCGGAGAGCAGTTCTTC	CASTYSGEQFF
TRBJ2-3	many	TRBD2	TRBV5-1	TGCGCCAGCAGTTTGACTAGCAGTAGCACAGATACGCAGTATTTT	CASSLTSSSTDTQYF